A selection of T cell receptor beta chains follows, all from one sample in a study of immune evolution from preneoplasia to lung adenocarcinoma. Assay used: immunoSEQ multiplex PCR; TCRdb lists only in-frame clones, some missing. Among 20,000 to 30,000 clones listed, about three quarters were seen once. The material sequenced was FFPE invasive lung adenocarcinoma tissue. The receptor set was obtained from a person between 55 and 70 years old with invasive lung adenocarcinoma. Some clones in this sample may be carry-over from other donors' samples. Each CDR3 is given with its conserved first and last residue. A D gene is named only where the DNA matches it firmly. The size entry is marked missing in some rows and otherwise reads once, few, many or a size class.

TRBV10-3	-	-	TRBJ1-5	CAISEGGGGQPQHF
TRBV2	-	-	TRBJ1-4	CASRRLEKLFF
TRBV14	TRBD2	-	TRBJ2-2	CASSPLGRGNTGELFF
TRBV6-1	-	once	TRBJ1-5	CASSLQGNQPQHF
TRBV28	-	-	TRBJ1-5	CASTLNRDQPQHF
TRBV18	TRBD1	-	TRBJ1-1	CASSLGQGFYTEAFF
TRBV19	-	medium-sized	TRBJ1-2	CASSIATGGKAKDGYTF
TRBV4-2	-	-	TRBJ2-7	CASSHTGPLREQYF
TRBV5-1	-	-	TRBJ2-2	CASSLSRDTGELFF
TRBV28	TRBD2	-	TRBJ2-4	CASSGTSGIQYF
TRBV7-9	TRBD1	-	TRBJ2-5	CVSAGDRVGGQETQYF
TRBV5-1	TRBD2	-	TRBJ2-7	CASGSGGPTYEQYF
TRBV15	-	-	TRBJ1-5	CATSRDFEGFIDF
TRBV7-9	TRBD1	once	TRBJ1-3	CAIRRDSSGNTIYF
TRBV7-2	-	-	TRBJ1-1	CASSLDGSRAFF
TRBV5-1	TRBD2	-	TRBJ2-2	CASSQGLAGGPAGELFF
TRBV10-2	-	few	TRBJ2-2	CASGSPWTGELFF
TRBV25-1	TRBD1	once	TRBJ1-4	CASSFLSETGVVGLFF
TRBV7-8	-	-	TRBJ1-5	CASSADSYSNQPQHF
TRBV5-6	-	few	TRBJ2-5	CASSSVAEETQYF
TRBV21-1	-	once	TRBJ1-2	CASSNGALRLVHTF
TRBV18	TRBD1	-	TRBJ1-2	CASSADLPGQGKGYTF
TRBV18	-	-	TRBJ1-2	CASSPFDRRANGYTF
TRBV7-9	-	-	TRBJ1-2	CASSHRGRVDGYTF
TRBV12-5	-	-	TRBJ2-1	CASGSPSLGPYNEQFF
TRBV28	TRBD2	-	TRBJ2-7	CASSLSYGPSGRISYEQYF
TRBV7-9	-	-	TRBJ1-1	CASSSHRLGSFF
TRBV4-1	-	-	TRBJ2-3	CASSPRDGGGDTQYF
TRBV27	TRBD2	once	TRBJ2-1	CASSRGGTSMGLQFF
TRBV11-3	-	-	TRBJ2-3	CASTRAPSLTDTQYF
TRBV6-4	TRBD2	-	TRBJ2-1	CASSERLAGYNEQFF
TRBV27	TRBD1	-	TRBJ2-3	CASSLRGTGDRNTQYF
TRBV28	-	once	TRBJ2-3	CASSSYRVPDTQYF
TRBV4-1	-	-	TRBJ2-1	CASSPSRENEQFF
TRBV5-1	TRBD1	-	TRBJ2-7	CASSRGQFYEQYF
TRBV4-3	-	-	TRBJ2-1	CASSQEIFNEQFF
TRBV6-5	-	-	TRBJ2-7	CASSSLGPYEQYF
TRBV5-1	-	-	TRBJ2-3	CASRKQGGADTQYF
TRBV18	TRBD2	-	TRBJ2-1	CASSPTSGAWNEQFF
TRBV7-2	-	-	TRBJ2-7	CASSLGYSYEQYF
TRBV6-6	-	-	TRBJ1-5	CASSYIPGINQPQHF
TRBV7-9	-	-	TRBJ2-3	CASSFVGTDTQYF
TRBV4-1	-	-	TRBJ2-7	CASSQGTRYEQYF
TRBV7-9	-	few	TRBJ2-5	CASSLPPQETQYF
TRBV7-2	-	-	TRBJ1-1	CASSHGQPITEAFF
TRBV15	TRBD2	-	TRBJ2-1	CATSLPVTSGNNEQFF
TRBV6-4	-	once	TRBJ2-3	CASSAGDTDTQYF
TRBV28	-	-	TRBJ2-7	CASSLELRKATIYEQYF